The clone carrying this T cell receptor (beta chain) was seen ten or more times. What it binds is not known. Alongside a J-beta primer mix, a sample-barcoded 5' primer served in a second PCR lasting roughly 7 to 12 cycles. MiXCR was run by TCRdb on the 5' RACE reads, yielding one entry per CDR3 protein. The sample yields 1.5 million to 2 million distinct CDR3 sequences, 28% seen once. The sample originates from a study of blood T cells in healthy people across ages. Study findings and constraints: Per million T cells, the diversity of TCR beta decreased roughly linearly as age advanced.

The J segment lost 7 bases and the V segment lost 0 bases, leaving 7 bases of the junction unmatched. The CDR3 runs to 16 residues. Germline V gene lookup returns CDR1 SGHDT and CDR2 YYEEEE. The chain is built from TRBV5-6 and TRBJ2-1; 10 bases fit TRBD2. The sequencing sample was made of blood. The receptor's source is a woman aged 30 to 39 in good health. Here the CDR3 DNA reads TGTGCCAGCAGCTTGGGCCTAGCGGGAGTATCGAATGAGCAGTTCTTC. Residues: CASSLGLAGVSNEQFF.